One sample yielded the 18 T cell receptor beta chains listed below, sequenced in a study of shared clonotypes between healthy human individuals. Method: immunoSEQ multiplex PCR; TCRdb's copy keeps in-frame clones and lacks some. This sample carries almost 700,000 clones, approximately 90% of them seen once, and the ten largest clones take 20% to 25%. Naive CD8 populations comprised CD45RO-negative cells positively selected for CCR7, excluding terminally differentiated effector memory CD45RA+ cells. The sequencing input was naive CD8+ T cells sorted from blood. These receptors all stem from a man aged 25 to 40 in good health.

The V gene is TRBV7-9, the J gene TRBJ2-1; D perhaps matches TRBD1 (5 bases). The CDR3 is made up of 15 amino acids. V shed 1 base and J shed 2 bases, with 9 bases lying between them. Germline V lookup: CDR1 SEHNR, CDR2 FQNEAQ (reference sequence). In DNA, the CDR3 is TGTGCCAGCAGCTTAGGAAGGGGCCCCTACAATGAGCAGTTCTTC. Its protein product is CASSLGRGPYNEQFF.

This chain links TRBV27 with TRBJ2-7, with 12 nucleotides matching TRBD2. The CDR3 is 13 residues long. The V and J ends lost 8 bases and 3 bases, in that order; junction bases with no gene match: 2. Germline assignment: CDR1 MNHEY and CDR2 SMNVEV (reference sequence). The CDR3 nucleotides are TGTGCCAGCGCTAGCGGGAGGGTCTACGAGCAGTACTTC. Amino acids: CASASGRVYEQYF.

The rearrangement joins TRBV13 to TRBJ2-7; no clear D gene. The germline V gene has CDR1 PRHDT and CDR2 FYEKMQ (reference sequence). V was shortened by 3 bases and J by 0 bases, with 6 bases between the two germline ends. This CDR3 region has 13 residues. The CDR3 region is CASSFGSSYEQYF. The CDR3 region has the DNA TGTGCCAGCAGCTTCGGAAGCTCCTACGAGCAGTACTTC.

The chain employs TRBV5-8 and TRBJ2-2; D might be TRBD1 (5 bases). V was cut by 0 bases and J by 7 bases, with 13 bases left in between. Looked up from germline, CDR1 is SGHTS and CDR2 is YDEGEE. The CDR3 consists of 15 residues. This chain's CDR3 is CASSLVSGYGGELFF. CDR3 DNA: TGTGCCAGCAGCTTGGTTTCAGGGTATGGCGGGGAGCTGTTTTTT.

The chain carries TRBV4-1 and TRBJ2-7; D might be TRBD1 (6 bases). CDR1 MGHRA and CDR2 YSYEKL come from the germline V gene. The CDR3 is 14 residues long. V dropped 0 bases and J dropped 6 bases, with 12 bases sitting between them. The CDR3 protein is CASSQEWGLSEQYF. The CDR3 region has the DNA TGCGCCAGCAGCCAAGAATGGGGGCTCAGCGAGCAGTACTTC.

The rearrangement links TRBV27 to TRBJ2-7, with TRBD1 matching 8 bases. Losses at the gene ends were 5 bases for V and 5 bases for J; bases not matched to a gene: 5. Germline V gives CDR1 MNHEY, CDR2 SMNVEV (reference sequence). This CDR3 is built from 13 residues. The chain's CDR3 is CASSVTGAHEQYF. In DNA form, the CDR3 reads TGTGCCAGCAGTGTGACAGGGGCCCACGAGCAGTACTTC.

J is TRBJ2-1 and V is TRBV7-8; the D gene is possibly TRBD2 (5 bases). Per the germline V gene, CDR1 is SGHVS and CDR2 is FQNEAQ. The length of the CDR3 is 14 residues. The V end was cut by 1 base, the J end by 5 bases, with 9 bases between. The CDR3, as DNA: TGTGCCAGCAGCTTAGTGAGAGGGAACAATGAGCAGTTCTTC. This encodes CASSLVRGNNEQFF.

J is TRBJ1-5 and V is TRBV7-2; TRBD1 might be the D (6 bases). The CDR3 covers 15 residues. The V and J ends lost 0 bases and 4 bases respectively, with 10 bases between them. The germline gives CDR1 SGHTA, CDR2 FQGNSA. Here the CDR3 DNA reads TGTGCCAGCAGCTTAGCCGGACAGAAGAATCAGCCCCAGCATTTT. Translated: CASSLAGQKNQPQHF.

V gene TRBV9 combines with J gene TRBJ2-1; 9 bases align to TRBD1. CDR1 is SGDLS and CDR2 is YYNGEE in the germline V gene. V lost 0 bases and J lost 10; bases outside the gene matches: 11. The length of the CDR3 is 16 residues. CDR3 DNA sequence: TGTGCCAGCAGCGTAGCTCAGGGGACAGGGCGGTTGGAGCAGTTCTTC. It codes for CASSVAQGTGRLEQFF.

This clone was observed a single time. V and J are TRBV15 and TRBJ2-3; 8 positions agree with TRBD2. The CDR3 sequence is 14 residues long. V trimming: 3 bases; J trimming: 3 bases; junction bases outside the gene matches: 2. Germline V gene lookup returns CDR1 LNHNV and CDR2 YYDKDF (reference sequence). This CDR3 is CATSRTGGTDTQYF. CDR3 coding DNA: TGTGCCACCAGCAGGACGGGAGGGACAGATACGCAGTATTTT.

The rearrangement joins TRBV5-4 to TRBJ2-3, with 8 bases fitting TRBD1. V trimming: 7 bases; J trimming: 3 bases; junction bases outside the gene matches: 10. Germline lookup yields CDR1 SGHNT and CDR2 YYREEE (reference sequence). CDR3 length equals 15 residues. The CDR3 DNA sequence: TGTGCCAGCGAAAAGACAGGGGCTGGTACAGATACGCAGTATTTT. Amino acid sequence: CASEKTGAGTDTQYF.

V is TRBV6-1 and J is TRBJ2-2; possibly TRBD2 for D (5 bases). CDR3 length: 17 residues. Trimming left V 3 bases short and J 2 bases short, with 16 bases between. Per germline, CDR1 MNHNS and CDR2 SASEGT. CDR3 amino acids: CASSDPSGPFNTGELFF. The CDR3 DNA reads TGTGCCAGCAGTGACCCCAGCGGACCATTTAACACCGGGGAGCTGTTTTTT.

The CDR3, as DNA: TGTGCCAGCAGCCCCCCAGCCTACGAGCAGTACTTC. This gives the protein CASSPPAYEQYF. This chain connects TRBV7-9 to TRBJ2-7; D remains unclear. The V and J ends lost 5 bases and 2 bases respectively, with 7 bases between them. From germline, CDR1 is SEHNR and CDR2 FQNEAQ (reference sequence). The CDR3 totals 12 residues.

The genes are TRBV5-6 and TRBJ2-5; D not certain. CDR3 length equals 15 residues. Trimming cost V 1 base and J 2 bases, with 12 bases left between them. In germline, CDR1 is SGHDT, CDR2 YYEEEE. CDR3 amino acids: CASSLMHSKQETQYF. CDR3 sequence (DNA): TGTGCCAGCAGCTTGATGCATAGCAAGCAAGAGACCCAGTACTTC.

V gene TRBV7-2 combines with J gene TRBJ2-7, with D possibly being TRBD1 or TRBD2 (5 bases each). The V end lost 5 bases, the J end lost 2 bases, and 19 bases lay between the germline ends. The CDR3 is made up of 16 amino acids. Germline CDR1 reads SGHTA; CDR2 reads FQGNSA. The DNA of the CDR3 is TGTGCCAGCAGCCACCCGGGACGCTCAGTCCCCTACGAGCAGTACTTC. It translates to CASSHPGRSVPYEQYF.

The table lists this clone with a count of one. The chain combines TRBV28 with TRBJ2-7; unclear D gene. CDR1 is MDHEN and CDR2 is SYDVKM in the germline V gene. The CDR3 sequence is 11 residues long. Trimming left V 7 bases short and J 3 bases short, with 7 bases between. CDR3 residues: CASTLGYEQYF. The CDR3 DNA is TGTGCCAGCACCCTAGGCTACGAGCAGTACTTC.

J is TRBJ1-5 and V is TRBV2, with D unclear. Trimming removed 5 bases at V and 6 bases at J, with 8 bases between. CDR1 and CDR2 from the germline V gene are SNHLY and FYNNEI. This CDR3 is built from 12 residues. The CDR3 DNA is TGTGCCAGCAGTCCCCCCCGTCAGCCCCAGCATTTT. This sequence encodes CASSPPRQPQHF.

This rearrangement joins TRBV2 to TRBJ2-5, with D possibly matching TRBD2 (5 bases). The CDR3 loop spans 12 amino acids. Deletions cut 8 bases from V and 5 bases from J, with 12 bases between. From germline, CDR1 is SNHLY and CDR2 FYNNEI. In DNA, the CDR3 is TGTGCCAGCCTTCCGACGGGGGAGACCCAGTACTTC. This encodes CASLPTGETQYF.